Below are 20 T cell receptor beta chains sequenced from a single sample in a study of blood T cell repertoires in COVID-19. Sequencing used immunoSEQ multiplex PCR; TCRdb keeps in-frame clones, though not all of them. The sample records approximately 26,000 clones, nearly 90% being singletons. The sample taken for sequencing was peripheral blood. These receptor sequences come from a woman aged 55-75 years with active COVID-19.

The gene calls are TRBV5-1 and TRBJ2-7; TRBD2 aligns across 8 bases. This CDR3 comprises 17 residues. J gave up 4 bases and V 0 bases, and 12 bases lay outside the gene matches. CDR1 SGHRS and CDR2 YFSETQ come from the germline V gene. CDR3 in amino acids: CASSLATLAGLFYEQYF. DNA of the CDR3: TGCGCCAGCAGCTTGGCGACCTTAGCGGGACTATTTTACGAGCAGTACTTC.

In this sample, this clone is medium-sized (0.01 to 0.1%). The chain joins TRBV10-1 to TRBJ2-2; TRBD1 is a possible D gene (6 bases). Germline loops: CDR1 WNHNN, CDR2 SYGVQD (reference sequence). CDR3 size: 14 residues. Trimming stripped 5 bases from V and 7 bases from J, with 14 bases between. The CDR3 nucleotides read TGCGCCAGCAGTCCAATGTCCAGGGGCGGGGAGCTGTTTTTT. Translation gives CASSPMSRGGELFF.

This sequence joins TRBV27 and TRBJ2-7; D gene unclear. The CDR3 consists of 13 residues. Trimming took 2 bases from V and 2 from J, leaving 7 bases between them. Looked up from germline, CDR1 is MNHEY and CDR2 is SMNVEV (reference sequence). The CDR3 reads CASSLAQTYEQYF. The DNA for the CDR3 is TGTGCCAGCAGTTTAGCACAGACCTACGAGCAGTACTTC.

Concerning this clone itself: A junction end diverges from the germline sequence, so it may reflect a read error. The rearrangement links TRBV10-3 to TRBJ2-5, with 8 bases aligning to TRBD2. The CDR3 contains 16 residues. Looked up from germline, CDR1 is ENHRY and CDR2 is SYGVKD. This CDR3 is CAISVGGVFGQATQYF. DNA for the CDR3: TGTGCCATCAGTGTCGGGGGGGTGTTTGGCCAAGCGACCCAGTACTTC.

This clone was picked up one time. The genes are TRBV6-6 and TRBJ2-1, with TRBD1 matching 8 bases. With V trimmed by 5 bases and J by 2 bases, 5 bases remained unmatched. This CDR3 region has 15 residues. Germline V gene lookup returns CDR1 MNHNY and CDR2 SVGAGI (reference sequence). The CDR3 DNA is TGTGCCAGCAGTGACCAGGGGGCAGCCTACAATGAGCAGTTCTTC. This translates into CASSDQGAAYNEQFF.

The rearrangement joins TRBV3-1 (or the pseudogene TRBV3-2) to TRBJ1-5; D is undetermined. V gave up 3 bases and J gave up 4 bases, with 10 bases separating them. This CDR3 spans 14 amino acids. Germline V lookup: CDR1 LGHDT, CDR2 YNNKEL (reference sequence). The CDR3 nucleotides are TGTGCCAGCAGCCAGGGTGCAGGAAATCAGCCCCAGCATTTT. This codes for CASSQGAGNQPQHF.

The V call is TRBV25-1, the J call TRBJ2-7, with a possible D match to TRBD1 (5 bases). Germline assignment: CDR1 MGHDK and CDR2 SYGVNS. The CDR3 spans 13 residues. Trimming shortened V by 0 bases and J by 5 bases, and 8 bases separated the two germline ends. The CDR3 protein is CASSEYGADEQYF. CDR3 sequence (DNA): TGTGCCAGCAGTGAATATGGGGCAGACGAGCAGTACTTC.

The V gene is TRBV7-2, the J gene TRBJ1-1; TRBD1 matches at 11 bases. V gave up 4 bases and J gave up 6 bases; unmatched junction bases: 13. This CDR3 spans 17 amino acids. Per the germline V gene, CDR1 is SGHTA and CDR2 is FQGNSA. CDR3 sequence (DNA): TGTGCCAGCAGCTACCCCGGGACAGGGGGGAAAAGTTCTGAAGCTTTCTTT. Translated, it gives CASSYPGTGGKSSEAFF.

The chain recombines TRBV2 with TRBJ2-5, with 10 bases that match TRBD2. CDR1 SNHLY and CDR2 FYNNEI come from the germline V gene. CDR3 size: 18 residues. J gave up 5 bases and V 7 bases, and 19 bases lay outside the gene matches. The CDR3 protein is CASKNGVSSGRGRETQYF. The CDR3 nucleotides read TGTGCCAGCAAGAATGGGGTTTCTAGCGGGAGAGGTCGGGAGACCCAGTACTTC.

The chain couples TRBV18 to TRBJ2-3, with 8 nucleotides matching TRBD2. Per the germline V gene, CDR1 is KGHSH and CDR2 is LQKENI. This CDR3 is built from 16 residues. The junction had 9 bases not matched to a gene; V was cut back by 3 bases and J by 4 bases. The CDR3 here is CASSPTAGDVSDTQYF. DNA for the CDR3: TGTGCCAGCTCACCTACAGCGGGAGACGTGTCAGATACGCAGTATTTT.

This clone turned up a few times. This chain joins TRBV28 and TRBJ1-5, with a tentative D call TRBD1 (6 bases). The germline V gene encodes CDR1 MDHEN and CDR2 SYDVKM. V was shortened by 5 bases and J by 7 bases, with 12 bases between the two germline ends. The CDR3 length is 13 residues. This CDR3 reads CASSQDSGQPQHF. As DNA, the CDR3 is TGTGCCAGCAGTCAGGACAGCGGCCAGCCCCAGCATTTT.

The rearrangement uses TRBV6-5 and TRBJ2-2, with a weak D call TRBD2 (6 bases). The V gene's germline CDR1 is MNHEY and CDR2 SVGAGI. V lost 5 bases and J lost 7, with 8 bases in between. The CDR3 runs 12 residues. The CDR3 here is CASSPRGGELFF. Here the CDR3 DNA reads TGTGCCAGCAGTCCGCGGGGCGGGGAGCTGTTTTTT.

This clone was observed a single time. This rearrangement joins TRBV7-3 to TRBJ2-5; 16 positions agree with TRBD2. This CDR3 is built from 17 residues. CDR1 is SGHTA and CDR2 is FQGTGA in the germline V gene. With 5 bases clipped from V and 4 bases from J, the junction kept 7 bases outside the gene matches. This CDR3 reads CASSPGLAGGPGETQYF. In DNA, the CDR3 is TGTGCCAGCAGCCCGGGACTAGCGGGAGGGCCGGGAGAGACCCAGTACTTC.

The chain is built from TRBV28 and TRBJ1-6, with D possibly TRBD1 on 5 matching bases. The V gene lost 2 bases and the J gene lost 0 bases, with 32 bases spanning the gap. Germline V lookup: CDR1 MDHEN, CDR2 SYDVKM. This CDR3 has 24 residues. In DNA, the CDR3 is TGTGCCAGCAGTTTAATGTTGGAGAAAGGGGATACGGGTGACGAGAGCTCCTATAATTCACCCCTCCACTTT. Protein sequence: CASSLMLEKGDTGDESSYNSPLHF.

This chain links TRBV30 with TRBJ1-5; 7 positions match TRBD1. V lost 2 bases and J lost 3; bases outside the gene matches: 16. This CDR3 is built from 18 residues. CDR1 and CDR2 (germline): GTSNPN, SVGIG (reference sequence). The CDR3 is CAWSRTRRGHRFNQPQHF. DNA for the CDR3: TGTGCCTGGAGTAGGACAAGGAGGGGGCATAGGTTCAATCAGCCCCAGCATTTT.

The chain is built from TRBV27 and TRBJ2-3; TRBD2 matches 8 bases. Germline CDR1 reads MNHEY; CDR2 reads SMNVEV (reference sequence). J gave up 8 bases and V 10 bases, and 8 bases lay outside the gene matches. CDR3 length: 12 amino acids. The CDR3 loop reads CAIGLAGRTQYF. Written as DNA, the CDR3 is TGTGCCATAGGACTAGCCGGCCGTACGCAGTATTTT.

The DNA of the CDR3 is TGTGCCAGCACCACAACCGGGACTGAAGCTTTCTTT. Protein product: CASTTTGTEAFF. The chain recombines TRBV6-5 with TRBJ1-1; D is unclear. The CDR3 is 12 residues long. CDR1 and CDR2 from the germline V gene are MNHEY and SVGAGI. With 7 bases removed from V and 5 bases from J, the gap between germline ends came to 11 bases.

The chain recombines TRBV6-6 with TRBJ2-7; TRBD1 agrees at 10 bases. J was trimmed by 3 bases and V by 4 bases; bases with no gene match: 3. Germline-derived CDR1 and CDR2 are MNHNY and SVGAGI (reference sequence). The CDR3 is made up of 14 amino acids. The DNA for the CDR3 is TGTGCCAGCAGTTCCCGGGACAGGGGCTACGAGCAGTACTTC. Its translation: CASSSRDRGYEQYF.

The rearrangement joins TRBV29-1 to TRBJ2-3; tentative D call: TRBD2 (6 bases). CDR3 length equals 14 residues. CDR1 SQVTM and CDR2 ANQGSEA come from the germline V gene. The ends were cut back, 4 bases at V and 0 bases at J, with 11 bases in the middle. The CDR3 here is CSVAGRDSTDTQYF. The CDR3 DNA reads TGCAGCGTTGCTGGGCGGGACAGCACAGATACGCAGTATTTT.

The chain combines TRBV9 with TRBJ1-1, with a possible D match to TRBD1 (6 bases). This CDR3 comprises 13 residues. The V end was cut by 1 base, the J end by 5 bases, with 9 bases between. Germline CDR1 and CDR2: SGDLS and YYNGEE. The CDR3 DNA reads as TGTGCCAGCAGCGTAACAGGGACGACTGAAGCTTTCTTT. Translating it yields CASSVTGTTEAFF.